These T cell receptor beta chains were read from a single sample in a study of cytomegalovirus exposure and HLA in healthy donors. Clones were read by immunoSEQ multiplex PCR, and TCRdb kept only the in-frame ones, dropping some. Counted here are some 89,000 clones, 78% occurring once; the ten biggest clones make up approximately 4%. Sequenced material: PBMCs. The origin of the receptors is a middle-aged woman in good health and CMV-seropositive. Both conserved end residues are part of each CDR3. A D gene is named only where the DNA matches it firmly. Clone size is not always given. Where it is, it says once, few, many or a class for expanded clones.

D,size,J,V,CDR3,DNA
NA,few,TRBJ1-1,TRBV27,CASVNRRGGTEAFF,TGTGCCAGCGTAAATCGAAGGGGGGGCACTGAAGCTTTCTTT
NA,NA,TRBJ2-7,TRBV6-6,CASSYSLGQGYEEQYF,TGTGCCAGCAGTTACTCGTTGGGTCAGGGGTATGAAGAGCAGTACTTC
NA,few,TRBJ2-3,TRBV6-4,CASISLGVVYF,TGTGCCAGTATATCCTTAGGGGTCGTGTATTTT
NA,NA,TRBJ2-3,TRBV21-1,CASSKGSRQNSTDTQYF,TGTGCCAGCAGCAAAGGTAGCCGACAGAATAGCACAGATACGCAGTATTTT
TRBD1,NA,TRBJ2-3,TRBV4-1,CASRQGAEDTQYF,TGCGCCAGCAGACAGGGGGCGGAAGATACGCAGTATTTT
TRBD1,NA,TRBJ1-1,TRBV5-1,CASSGGQGDTEAFF,TGCGCCAGCAGCGGGGGACAGGGGGACACTGAAGCTTTCTTT
NA,NA,TRBJ1-1,TRBV19,CASITAGGRAFF,TGTGCCAGTATCACGGCGGGGGGTAGAGCTTTCTTT
TRBD2,NA,TRBJ2-1,TRBV12-5,CASGLILAGGNNEQFF,TGTGCTAGTGGTTTGATCCTAGCGGGGGGAAACAATGAGCAGTTCTTC
TRBD2,NA,TRBJ2-7,TRBV7-9,CASSLTSGSYEQYF,TGTGCCAGCAGCTTAACTAGCGGGAGTTACGAGCAGTACTTC
TRBD2,NA,TRBJ2-7,TRBV30,CAWSKTSGLTQQYF,TGTGCCTGGAGTAAGACTAGCGGACTAACTCAGCAGTACTTC
TRBD1,NA,TRBJ2-7,TRBV27,CASTAPGQGSNEQYF,TGTGCCAGCACCGCGCCGGGACAGGGGTCGAACGAGCAGTACTTC
NA,NA,TRBJ2-1,TRBV7-3,CASSLNPSDEQFF,TGTGCCAGCAGCTTAAACCCATCGGATGAGCAGTTCTTC
NA,NA,TRBJ2-3,TRBV10-3,CAIAEADTQYF,TGTGCCATCGCGGAAGCAGATACGCAGTATTTT
TRBD2,NA,TRBJ2-2,TRBV5-1,CASSPTSGANTGELFF,TGCGCCAGCAGCCCCACTAGCGGAGCGAACACCGGGGAGCTGTTTTTT
TRBD1,few,TRBJ2-7,TRBV7-9,CASSPRTGIGYEQYF,TGTGCCAGCAGTCCCAGGACAGGGATAGGCTACGAGCAGTACTTC
NA,NA,TRBJ2-1,TRBV5-6,CASSLGGSYNEQFF,TGTGCCAGCAGCTTGGGAGGGTCCTACAATGAGCAGTTCTTC
TRBD2,NA,TRBJ2-1,TRBV6-6,CASSYGTRGINEQFF,TGTGCCAGCAGTTACGGGACTAGGGGGATCAATGAGCAGTTCTTC
NA,NA,TRBJ2-7,TRBV20-1,CSARWGREQYF,TGCAGTGCTAGGTGGGGGCGTGAGCAGTACTTC
NA,NA,TRBJ1-1,TRBV7-9,CASSPTRDTEAFF,TGTGCCAGCAGCCCCACCAGGGACACTGAAGCTTTCTTT
NA,NA,TRBJ2-4,TRBV18,CASSPLTLGLDIQYF,TGTGCCAGCTCACCGCTCACATTGGGCTTGGACATTCAGTACTTC
NA,NA,TRBJ2-1,TRBV7-3,CASSYTRNNEQFF,TGTGCCAGCAGCTATACTAGGAATAATGAGCAGTTCTTC
TRBD2,NA,TRBJ2-7,TRBV10-3,CAIGASGGYEQYF,TGTGCCATCGGGGCAAGCGGGGGATACGAGCAGTACTTC
NA,NA,TRBJ1-2,TRBV6-5,CASRSRGSNYGYTF,TGTGCCAGCAGGAGTAGGGGATCTAACTATGGCTACACCTTC
NA,NA,TRBJ2-7,TRBV5-4,CASIRERQYF,TGTGCCAGCATCCGGGAAAGGCAGTACTTC
NA,NA,TRBJ1-5,TRBV2,CASRELTVNQPQHF,TGTGCCAGCAGGGAACTGACAGTTAATCAGCCCCAGCATTTT
NA,NA,TRBJ2-7,TRBV6-1,CASSEGQGFGYEQYF,TGTGCCAGCAGTGAAGGGCAGGGGTTTGGTTACGAGCAGTACTTC
TRBD2,NA,TRBJ2-4,TRBV9,CASSVGGTSVAKNIQYF,TGTGCCAGCAGCGTAGGGGGGACTAGCGTCGCCAAAAACATTCAGTACTTC
NA,NA,TRBJ2-1,TRBV9,CASSPLGGPYNEQFF,TGTGCCAGCAGCCCCCTGGGGGGGCCCTACAATGAGCAGTTCTTC
TRBD1,once,TRBJ1-2,TRBV19,CASTPTGSSYGYTF,TGTGCCAGTACCCCGACAGGGTCGAGTTATGGCTACACCTTC
TRBD1,NA,TRBJ2-7,TRBV4-1,CASSHPAGTDQQYF,TGCGCCAGCAGCCACCCCGCCGGGACAGATCAGCAGTACTTC
TRBD2,once,TRBJ2-1,TRBV9,CASSPTGTSGYNEQFF,TGTGCCAGCAGCCCAACCGGGACTAGCGGTTACAATGAGCAGTTCTTC
NA,few,TRBJ2-5,TRBV6-1,CASSETGVETQYF,TGTGCCAGCAGTGAAACCGGGGTGGAGACCCAGTACTTC
NA,few,TRBJ2-5,TRBV29-1,CSVVLGRGIGTQYF,TGCAGCGTTGTGTTGGGTCGGGGGATAGGGACCCAGTACTTC
NA,few,TRBJ1-5,TRBV7-9,CASSLASTGPQHF,TGTGCCAGCAGCTTAGCCAGTACAGGACCCCAGCATTTT
NA,NA,TRBJ1-1,TRBV19,CASSMRVPGEAFF,TGTGCCAGTAGCATGAGGGTACCCGGTGAAGCTTTCTTT
NA,NA,TRBJ2-2,TRBV10-3,CAISDPGTTNTGELFF,TGTGCCATCAGTGACCCCGGGACAACGAACACCGGGGAGCTGTTTTTT
TRBD2,NA,TRBJ2-5,TRBV10-3,CAISSGGAETQYF,TGTGCCATCAGTTCCGGGGGGGCAGAGACCCAGTACTTC
NA,NA,TRBJ2-2,TRBV6-7,CASITTPTGELFF,TGTGCCAGCATAACGACACCCACCGGGGAGCTGTTTTTT
TRBD1,once,TRBJ1-5,TRBV19,CASGGTGGNQPQHF,TGTGCCAGCGGAGGGACAGGGGGAAATCAGCCCCAGCATTTT
NA,once,TRBJ2-3,TRBV5-5,CASSRSTSTDTQYF,TGTGCCAGCAGCAGATCAACTAGCACAGATACGCAGTATTTT
NA,NA,TRBJ2-1,TRBV5-1,CASSYPSAGRSYNEQFF,TGCGCCAGCAGCTACCCTAGTGCGGGGCGCTCCTACAATGAGCAGTTCTTC